This TCR beta chain derives from a study of T cells in Graves' hyperthyroidism and ophthalmopathy. Study results and limitations: Peripheral blood also featured most of the thyroid clonotypes expanded above 0.001.

TCR beta CDR3 regions were amplified from RNA transcripts. First-round RT-PCR targeting the TCR CDR3 was performed with the HTBI primer set. TCRdb re-analysed the multiplex PCR reads in MiXCR, keeping a single row per CDR3 protein. This table has 450,000 to 700,000 distinct CDR3 sequences, about 45% appearing once. Diagnoses were made from clinical symptoms, serum measures (thyroxine and TRAb), thyroid ultrasound and orbital computed tomography. This clonotype appeared once. Its antigen is unknown. The sequencing sample was made of peripheral blood or thyroid tissue (not recorded which). The receptor's source is an adult woman with Graves' disease, either hyperthyroidism or ophthalmopathy (not recorded which).

CDR3 amino acids: CASSESSLSGPETQYF. The CDR3, as DNA: TGTGCCAGCAGTGAATCGAGTCTTTCAGGGCCAGAGACCCAGTACTTC. This chain joins TRBV6-4 and TRBJ2-5; D is possibly TRBD1 (5 bases). Per germline, CDR1 MRHNA and CDR2 SNTAGT. The CDR3 has 16 residues. The V and J ends lost 3 bases and 4 bases respectively, with 18 bases between them.